Shown below are 25 T cell receptor beta chains from a single sample sequenced in a study of chronic HIV infection and antiretroviral therapy. TCRdb itself ran the 5' RACE reads through MiXCR, one entry per CDR3 protein. The data contain some 46,000 distinct CDR3 sequences, 15% to 20% of them singletons. Sequencing was carried out using peripheral blood. These receptors were obtained from an adult who had HIV and had not received antiretroviral therapy, or was an uninfected healthy control (not recorded which).

This clonotype was detected only a few times. This CDR3 reads CASSEIQLNTEAFF. In DNA, the CDR3 is TGCGCCAGCAGTGAGATACAGCTGAACACTGAAGCTTTCTTT. The rearrangement joins TRBV10-2 to TRBJ1-1; D is uncertain. There are 14 residues in the CDR3. Germline CDR1 and CDR2: WSHSY and SAAADI. Trimming took 2 bases from V and 0 from J, leaving 7 bases between them.

This rearrangement joins TRBV28 to TRBJ1-2; weak D call: TRBD1 (5 bases). CDR1 MDHEN and CDR2 SYDVKM come from the germline V gene. The CDR3 totals 13 residues. Trimming took off 4 bases at V and 4 bases at J, with 10 bases between the two ends. CDR3 in amino acids: CASSWGSAYGYTF. As DNA, the CDR3 is TGTGCCAGCAGTTGGGGGTCAGCCTATGGCTACACCTTC.

There are a few counts of this clonotype. The chain combines TRBV7-2 with TRBJ2-1, with D perhaps given as TRBD1 or TRBD2 (6 bases each). The length of the CDR3 is 18 residues. Trimming removed 5 bases from V and 7 bases from J, with 27 bases in between. Germline assignment: CDR1 SGHTA and CDR2 FQGNSA. In DNA form, the CDR3 reads TGTGCCAGCAGCCCAACAGGGTCCGGAGCGCGTGGAGGGAATGAGCAGTTCTTC. Its translation is CASSPTGSGARGGNEQFF.

The V gene is TRBV28, the J gene TRBJ2-5; 9 positions match TRBD2. In germline, CDR1 is MDHEN, CDR2 SYDVKM. The V and J ends lost 6 bases and 7 bases, in that order; junction bases with no gene match: 6. The CDR3 spans 13 residues. DNA of the CDR3: TGTGCCAGCAGACCCACTAGCGGGTGGACCCAGTACTTC. Residues: CASRPTSGWTQYF.

This clonotype was recorded a few times. The V and J genes are TRBV29-1 and TRBJ2-3; weak D call: TRBD2 (6 bases). The germline gives CDR1 SQVTM, CDR2 ANQGSEA. CDR3 length: 12 residues. The V gene lost 7 bases and the J gene lost 5 bases, with 13 bases spanning the gap. Here the CDR3 reads CSGALGGDTQYF. CDR3 DNA: TGCAGCGGGGCCCTGGGAGGAGATACGCAGTATTTT.

V and J are TRBV6-5 and TRBJ1-2; perhaps TRBD1 as D (5 bases). Germline V gives CDR1 MNHEY, CDR2 SVGAGI. The CDR3 has 14 amino acids. V gave up 4 bases and J gave up 2 bases, with 11 bases separating them. The CDR3 region is CASSSTELNYGYTF. For the CDR3, the DNA is TGTGCCAGCAGTTCGACAGAATTGAACTATGGCTACACCTTC.

The rearrangement joins TRBV28 to TRBJ1-1; D gene uncertain. This CDR3 spans 15 amino acids. V lost 7 bases and J lost 4, with 19 bases in between. CDR1 is MDHEN, CDR2 SYDVKM, per germline. For the CDR3, the DNA is TGTGCCAGCACAGTTTCCGGGGAAGGCGGCACTGAAGCTTTCTTT. Amino acids: CASTVSGEGGTEAFF.

The chain uses TRBV28 and TRBJ2-4, with TRBD1 identical over 9 bases. J gave up 1 base and V 4 bases, and 5 bases lay outside the gene matches. This CDR3 region has 16 residues. Germline V lookup: CDR1 MDHEN, CDR2 SYDVKM. CDR3 sequence: CASSSQGAGAKNIQYF. The CDR3 DNA reads as TGTGCCAGCAGTTCACAGGGGGCTGGGGCCAAAAACATTCAGTACTTC.

CDR3 in DNA: TGTGCCAGCAGTTACGATCCCCAGGCGCTCCCCAACTCTGGAAACACCATATATTTT. Translated, it gives CASSYDPQALPNSGNTIYF. The chain recombines TRBV6-2 or TRBV6-3 with TRBJ1-3; D uncertain. The CDR3 has 19 amino acids. From germline, CDR1 is MNHEY and CDR2 SVGEGT. The V end lost 2 bases, the J end lost 0 bases, and 20 bases lay between the germline ends.

The CDR3 region is CASSIREQYF. The CDR3, as DNA: TGTGCCAGCAGTATCAGGGAGCAGTACTTC. The gene calls are TRBV28 and TRBJ2-7, with D unclear. CDR1 is MDHEN and CDR2 is SYDVKM in the germline V gene. CDR3 length equals 10 residues. Trimming removed 5 bases from V and 7 bases from J, with 6 bases in between.

V gene TRBV5-5 combines with J gene TRBJ2-7, with D perhaps TRBD1 or TRBD2 (5 bases each). The CDR3 is 14 amino acids. The V gene's germline CDR1 is SGHKS and CDR2 YYEKEE (reference sequence). V lost 4 bases and J lost 3, with 14 bases in between. DNA for the CDR3: TGTGCCAGCAGCCTTGGGACGGGTGGCTACGAGCAGTACTTC. It translates to CASSLGTGGYEQYF.

The chain employs TRBV27 and TRBJ2-3, with D possibly being TRBD2 (6 bases). V shed 8 bases and J shed 4 bases, with 22 bases lying between them. Germline V gene data show CDR1 as MNHEY and CDR2 as SMNVEV (reference sequence). The CDR3 totals 16 residues. The CDR3 protein is CASGPLLPSESDTQYF. CDR3 nucleotide sequence: TGTGCCAGCGGCCCCCTTCTCCCTAGCGAGTCAGATACGCAGTATTTT.

The chain employs TRBV11-2 and TRBJ1-2, with D unclear. Per germline, CDR1 SGHAT and CDR2 FQNNGV. The CDR3 covers 15 residues. The ends were cut back, 5 bases at V and 5 bases at J, with 18 bases in the middle. The CDR3: CASSPVEGIWYGYTF. The CDR3 DNA is TGTGCCAGCAGCCCCGTCGAGGGAATTTGGTATGGCTACACCTTC.

This rearrangement joins TRBV27 to TRBJ1-3, with TRBD1 matching over 7 bases. CDR1 and CDR2 (germline): MNHEY, SMNVEV (reference sequence). The CDR3 loop spans 17 amino acids. J gave up 4 bases and V 5 bases, and 14 bases lay outside the gene matches. For the CDR3, the DNA is TGTGCCAGCAGTCCCGGTGGATGGACAGGTTCGGGAAACACCATATATTTT. It encodes CASSPGGWTGSGNTIYF.

At least ten counts were recorded for this clonotype. The rearrangement uses TRBV28 and TRBJ1-2, with a weak D call TRBD1 (5 bases). The V gene lost 5 bases and the J gene lost 4 bases, with 8 bases spanning the gap. The CDR3 consists of 12 residues. Germline V lookup: CDR1 MDHEN, CDR2 SYDVKM. The CDR3 is CASSLDSYGYTF. DNA for the CDR3: TGTGCCAGCAGTCTAGACAGCTATGGCTACACCTTC.

This clonotype has only a few counts. The gene calls are TRBV27 and TRBJ2-3; tentative D call: TRBD2 (5 bases). Trimming took off 2 bases at V and 5 bases at J, with 8 bases between the two ends. Looked up from germline, CDR1 is MNHEY and CDR2 is SMNVEV (reference sequence). The CDR3 totals 13 residues. In DNA, the CDR3 is TGTGCCAGCAGTTTACGTGGAGGAGATACGCAGTATTTT. Encoded protein: CASSLRGGDTQYF.

The genes are TRBV29-1 and TRBJ2-3; no clear D gene. V gave up 7 bases and J gave up 0 bases, with 11 bases separating them. CDR3 size: 13 residues. Germline CDR1 is SQVTM and CDR2 is ANQGSEA. The CDR3 here is CSAVALSTDTQYF. CDR3 sequence (DNA): TGCAGCGCCGTTGCCCTTAGCACAGATACGCAGTATTTT.

The chain links TRBV5-6 to TRBJ2-1, with 8 bases matching TRBD1. The CDR3 covers 14 residues. J gave up 4 bases and V 6 bases, and 6 bases lay outside the gene matches. CDR1 is SGHDT, CDR2 YYEEEE, per germline. The CDR3 DNA sequence: TGTGCCAGCAAAGGGACAGGTACATACAATGAGCAGTTCTTC. Translated, it gives CASKGTGTYNEQFF.

A few counts support this clonotype. The chain recombines TRBV29-1 with TRBJ2-5; D may be TRBD2 (5 bases). CDR1 and CDR2 (germline): SQVTM, ANQGSEA. This CDR3 has 12 amino acids. The CDR3, as DNA: TGCAGTTCCCTCGGGAACCAAGAGACCCAGTACTTC. Encoded protein: CSSLGNQETQYF.

In this sample, this clonotype turned up a few times. The J gene is TRBJ2-6, the V gene TRBV25-1; D not resolved. This CDR3 comprises 13 residues. The V end was cut by 6 bases, the J end by 4 bases, with 7 bases between. The germline V gene encodes CDR1 MGHDK and CDR2 SYGVNS. CDR3 nucleotide sequence: TGTGCCAGCAGCGCGACCGGGGCCAACGTCCTGACTTTC. This sequence encodes CASSATGANVLTF.

This clonotype was picked up a small number of times. The CDR3 DNA sequence: TGTGCCAGCAGTCCAGGACAGGGGGCCGGCGGCTACACCTTC. This encodes CASSPGQGAGGYTF. The chain links TRBV27 to TRBJ1-2, with 11 positions matching TRBD1. V lost 5 bases, J lost 8 bases, and 7 bases stayed unmatched. This CDR3 contains 14 residues. Germline loops: CDR1 MNHEY, CDR2 SMNVEV (reference sequence).

The V and J genes are TRBV29-1 and TRBJ1-5, with unresolved D. Looked up from germline, CDR1 is SQVTM and CDR2 is ANQGSEA. V shed 0 bases and J shed 5 bases, with 8 bases lying between them. The CDR3 runs to 13 residues. CDR3 bases: TGCAGCGTTGAAGATTCCCCAGATCAGCCCCAGCATTTT. Translation gives CSVEDSPDQPQHF. Looking up the rest from reference TRBV29-1 and TRBJ1-5 gives the full variable domain: SAVISQKPSRDICQRGTSLTIQCQVDSQVTMMFWYRQQPGQSLTLIATANQGSEATYESGFVIDKFPISRPNLTFSTLTVSNMSPEDSSIYLCSVEDSPDQPQHFGDGTRLSIL.

The chain carries TRBV27 and TRBJ2-2, with no clear D. Germline loops: CDR1 MNHEY, CDR2 SMNVEV (reference sequence). The CDR3 totals 15 residues. The V end was cut by 5 bases, the J end by 2 bases, with 12 bases between. The DNA for the CDR3 is TGTGCCAGCAGTCTACGCTTCGGTAACACCGGGGAGCTGTTTTTT. It yields the protein CASSLRFGNTGELFF.

A few counts support this clonotype. The chain combines TRBV5-1 with TRBJ1-6; D is possibly TRBD1 (6 bases). Germline CDR1 SGHRS, CDR2 YFSETQ. This CDR3 spans 13 amino acids. Trimming removed 1 base from V and 7 bases from J, with 6 bases in between. The CDR3 loop reads CASSLRGNSPLHF. The CDR3 coding sequence is TGCGCCAGCAGCTTGAGGGGGAATTCACCCCTCCACTTT.

This clonotype was found a few times. The V gene is TRBV28, the J gene TRBJ2-7; no clear D. There are 12 residues in the CDR3. V gave up 3 bases and J gave up 6 bases, with 9 bases separating them. CDR1 and CDR2 from the germline V gene are MDHEN and SYDVKM. The CDR3 sequence is CASSLTSSEQYF. Written as DNA, the CDR3 is TGTGCCAGCAGTTTGACATCTTCCGAGCAGTACTTC.